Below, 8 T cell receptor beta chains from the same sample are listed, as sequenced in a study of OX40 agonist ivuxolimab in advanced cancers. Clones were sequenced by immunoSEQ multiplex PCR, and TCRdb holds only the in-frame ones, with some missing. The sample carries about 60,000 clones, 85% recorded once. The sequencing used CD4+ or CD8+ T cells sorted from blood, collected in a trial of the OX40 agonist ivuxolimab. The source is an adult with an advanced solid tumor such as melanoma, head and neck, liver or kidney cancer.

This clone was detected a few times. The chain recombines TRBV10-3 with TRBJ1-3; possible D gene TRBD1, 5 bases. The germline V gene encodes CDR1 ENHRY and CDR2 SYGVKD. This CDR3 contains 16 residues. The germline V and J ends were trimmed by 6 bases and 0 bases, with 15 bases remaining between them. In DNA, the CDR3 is TGTGCCATCAGCCTCCGAGGGGTCAGCTCTGGAAACACCATATATTTT. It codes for CAISLRGVSSGNTIYF.

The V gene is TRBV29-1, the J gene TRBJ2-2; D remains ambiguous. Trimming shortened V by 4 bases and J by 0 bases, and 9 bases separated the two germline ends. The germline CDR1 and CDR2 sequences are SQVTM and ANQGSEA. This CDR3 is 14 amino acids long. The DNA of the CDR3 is TGCAGCGTTGGGGGTCTAACGAACACCGGGGAGCTGTTTTTT. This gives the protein CSVGGLTNTGELFF.

CDR3 protein: CASSVGLYNSPLHF. DNA of the CDR3: TGTGCCAGCAGTGTGGGGCTCTATAATTCACCCCTCCACTTT. The chain recombines TRBV2 with TRBJ1-6, with D perhaps TRBD1 (5 bases). Trimming stripped 4 bases from V and 3 bases from J, with 7 bases between. Germline CDR1 is SNHLY and CDR2 is FYNNEI. This CDR3 has 14 residues.

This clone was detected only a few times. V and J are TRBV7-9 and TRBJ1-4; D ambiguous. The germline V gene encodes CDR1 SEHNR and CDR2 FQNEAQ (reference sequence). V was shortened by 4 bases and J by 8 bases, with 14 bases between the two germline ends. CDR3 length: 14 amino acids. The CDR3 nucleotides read TGTGCCAGCAGCTCTATTGAGGGCAAGGAAAAACTGTTTTTT. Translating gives CASSSIEGKEKLFF.

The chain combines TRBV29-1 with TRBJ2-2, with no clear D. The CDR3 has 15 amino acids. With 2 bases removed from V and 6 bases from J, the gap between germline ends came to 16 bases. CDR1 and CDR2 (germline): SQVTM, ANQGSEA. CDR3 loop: CSVESLGKIPGELFF. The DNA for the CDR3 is TGCAGCGTTGAAAGCCTGGGAAAGATTCCCGGGGAGCTGTTTTTT.

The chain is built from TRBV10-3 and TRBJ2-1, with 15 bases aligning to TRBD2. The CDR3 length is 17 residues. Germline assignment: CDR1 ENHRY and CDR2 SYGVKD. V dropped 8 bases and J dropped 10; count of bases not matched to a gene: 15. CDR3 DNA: TGTGCCATCGGAGCCCAACCGGGACTAGCGGGAGGTGGAGAGCAGTTCTTC. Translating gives CAIGAQPGLAGGGEQFF.

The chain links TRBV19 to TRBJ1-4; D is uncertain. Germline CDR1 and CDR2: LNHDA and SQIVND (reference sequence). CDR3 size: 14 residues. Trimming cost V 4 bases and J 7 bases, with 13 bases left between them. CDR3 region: CASSRGSEAEKLFF. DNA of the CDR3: TGTGCCAGTAGTAGAGGCTCGGAAGCTGAAAAACTGTTTTTT.

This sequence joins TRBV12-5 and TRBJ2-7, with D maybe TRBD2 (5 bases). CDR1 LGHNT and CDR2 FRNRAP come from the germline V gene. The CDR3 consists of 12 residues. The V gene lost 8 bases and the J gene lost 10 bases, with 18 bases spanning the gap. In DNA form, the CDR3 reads TGTGCTAGTCAAGGGAGCGGCGGGCGACAGTACTTC. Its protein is CASQGSGGRQYF.